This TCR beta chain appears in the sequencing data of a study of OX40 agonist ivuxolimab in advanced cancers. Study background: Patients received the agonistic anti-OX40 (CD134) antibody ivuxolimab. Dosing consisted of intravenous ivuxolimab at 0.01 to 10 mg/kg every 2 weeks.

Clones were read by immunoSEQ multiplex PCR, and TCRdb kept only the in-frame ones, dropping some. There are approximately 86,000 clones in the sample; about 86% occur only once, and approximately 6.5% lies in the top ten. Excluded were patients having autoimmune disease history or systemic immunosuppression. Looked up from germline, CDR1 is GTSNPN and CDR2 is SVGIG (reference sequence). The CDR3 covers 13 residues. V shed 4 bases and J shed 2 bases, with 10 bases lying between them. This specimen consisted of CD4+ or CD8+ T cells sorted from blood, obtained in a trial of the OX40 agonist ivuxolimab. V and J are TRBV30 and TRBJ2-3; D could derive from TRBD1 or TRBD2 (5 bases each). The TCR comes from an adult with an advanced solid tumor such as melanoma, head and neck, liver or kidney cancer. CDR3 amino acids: CAWTGSATDTQYF. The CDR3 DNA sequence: TGTGCCTGGACAGGGAGTGCCACAGATACGCAGTATTTT.